This TCR beta chain was captured by sequencing in a study of blood T cells in healthy people across ages. General study points: Naive CD4+ cells and diversity were both higher in long-lived donors than in aged donors. With naive T cell percentage, TCR beta diversity showed a strong correlation.

From germline, CDR1 is DFQATT and CDR2 SNEGSKA (reference sequence). V lost 8 bases and J lost 4, with 14 bases in between. This CDR3 is 12 amino acids long. The second PCR ran roughly 7 to 12 cycles with a sample-barcoded 5' primer and J-beta primers. Via MiXCR, TCRdb re-called the 5' RACE reads, giving one row per CDR3 protein. The profile covers about 780,000 distinct CDR3 sequences, with approximately 65% appearing a single time and roughly 26% taken by the ten largest. Note on this clonotype: Its target is unknown.

The V call is TRBV20-1, the J call TRBJ1-2; tentatively, D is TRBD1 (6 bases). The sample comprised blood. The source of this sequence is a man aged 25-45 years in good health. In DNA form, the CDR3 reads TGCAGTATCCCCGACAGGATCTATGGCTACACCTTC. Translated: CSIPDRIYGYTF.